These 4 T cell receptor beta chains originate from one sample sequenced in a study of CD8 T cells in Susac syndrome. After extraction with the RNeasy kit, 0.5 to 1 ug of the RNA was reverse transcribed using random hexamers. TCRdb recomputed calls from the immunoSEQ multiplex PCR reads with MiXCR, one row per CDR3 protein. Altogether under 150,000 distinct CDR3 sequences are present, around 95% being singletons, with the ten largest covering approximately 0.08%. Sequencing was done on a sample of CD4+ T cells from PBMCs. The receptors stem from a human donor with Susac syndrome.

The rearrangement links TRBV28 to TRBJ2-1; TRBD2 matches 9 bases. The CDR3 loop spans 16 amino acids. CDR1 MDHEN and CDR2 SYDVKM come from the germline V gene. V lost 7 bases and J lost 0; bases outside the gene matches: 7. The CDR3 nucleotides read TGTGCCAGCATTGCAGCGGGAGGCAGCTCCTACAATGAGCAGTTCTTC. Residues: CASIAAGGSSYNEQFF.

This rearrangement joins TRBV27 to TRBJ2-2; the match to TRBD1 covers 10 bases. J lost 0 bases, V lost 6 bases, and 1 base had no gene match. Germline V gives CDR1 MNHEY, CDR2 SMNVEV (reference sequence). CDR3 size: 15 residues. CDR3: CASRTGGANTGELFF. In nucleotides, the CDR3 is TGTGCCAGCAGGACAGGGGGCGCGAACACCGGGGAGCTGTTTTTT.

The chain couples TRBV15 to TRBJ1-2; D gene unclear. Germline CDR1 LNHNV, CDR2 YYDKDF (reference sequence). The V and J ends lost 3 bases and 6 bases respectively, with 11 bases between them. This CDR3 is 13 amino acids long. The CDR3 is CATSSGPINGYTF. The CDR3 coding sequence is TGTGCCACCAGCAGCGGACCGATCAATGGCTACACCTTC.

This clonotype has just one count. V is TRBV7-9 and J is TRBJ2-2; D might be TRBD1 (5 bases). The CDR3 runs 13 residues. The germline CDR1 and CDR2 sequences are SEHNR and FQNEAQ (reference sequence). The V end was cut by 3 bases, the J end by 5 bases, with 7 bases between. The CDR3 nucleotides are TGTGCCAGCAGCTTCGACAGAACCGGGGAGCTGTTTTTT. Encoded protein: CASSFDRTGELFF.